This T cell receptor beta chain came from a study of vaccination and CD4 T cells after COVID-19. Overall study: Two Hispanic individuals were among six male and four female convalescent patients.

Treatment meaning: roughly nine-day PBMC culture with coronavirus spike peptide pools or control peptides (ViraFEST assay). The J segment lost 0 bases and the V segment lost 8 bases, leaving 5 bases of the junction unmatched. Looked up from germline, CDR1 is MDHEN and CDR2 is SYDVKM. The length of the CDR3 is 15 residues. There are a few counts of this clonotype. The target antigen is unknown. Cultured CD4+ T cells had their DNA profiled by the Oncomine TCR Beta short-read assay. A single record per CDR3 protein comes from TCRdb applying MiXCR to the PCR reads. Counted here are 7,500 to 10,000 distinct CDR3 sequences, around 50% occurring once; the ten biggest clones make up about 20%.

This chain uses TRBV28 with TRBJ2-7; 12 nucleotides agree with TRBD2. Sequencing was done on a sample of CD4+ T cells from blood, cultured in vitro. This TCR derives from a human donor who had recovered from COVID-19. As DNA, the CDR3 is TGTGCCAGCCCTCCGGGACTAGCGGGCTCCTACGAGCAGTACTTC. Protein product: CASPPGLAGSYEQYF. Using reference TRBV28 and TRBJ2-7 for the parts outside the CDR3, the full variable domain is DVKVTQSSRYLVKRTGEKVFLECVQDMDHENMFWYRQDPGLGLRLIYFSYDVKMKEKGDIPEGYSVSREKKERFSLILESASTNQTSMYLCASPPGLAGSYEQYFGPGTRLTVT.